This T cell receptor beta chain was retrieved from a study of T cell responses to AZD1222 COVID-19 vaccine. Study details: Investigators merged groups given second doses at roughly 4 or roughly 12 weeks.

TCRdb's copy holds only in-frame clones and misses some; the assay was immunoSEQ multiplex PCR. Of about 120,000 clones listed, 89% were seen once; the top ten hold about 1.4%. General study results and limits: The breadth and depth of Spike-specific TCRs increased once two AZD1222 doses had been given. Vaccine-related CD4 TCRs covered spike, predominating at 160-218 and 743-854. Donor demographics were predominantly white British with a female majority; clonal diversity may be underestimated.

This clone was recorded once. Its matching antigen is unknown. The CDR3 consists of 19 residues. The V gene end was trimmed by 4 bases and the J gene end by 0 bases; junction bases not matched to a gene: 13. Germline CDR1 is SNHLY and CDR2 is FYNNEI. The rearrangement links TRBV2 to TRBJ1-5; TRBD1 matches 9 bases. The sample consisted of peripheral blood, taken on day 0 of AZD1222 vaccination. The origin of this receptor is an adult in good health. This CDR3 is CASSGDRETRISSNQPQHF. The CDR3 coding sequence is TGTGCCAGCAGTGGGGACAGGGAGACTCGAATCAGTAGCAATCAGCCCCAGCATTTT.